Given below is one T cell receptor beta chain in context. This entry belongs to a study of blood T cell repertoires in COVID-19. Study-level background: Some COVID-19 samples were acute and others convalescent; all came from the United States, Italy and Spain.

The repertoire was sequenced with immunoSEQ multiplex PCR; TCRdb's copy has only in-frame clones and lacks some. The sample lists approximately 210,000 clones, around nine tenths occurring once. Recruitment covered some 25 US areas and drew participants whose ages spanned roughly 18 to 90 years. Trimming cost V 4 bases and J 8 bases; bases outside gene matches: 11. This CDR3 comprises 16 residues. The germline CDR1 and CDR2 sequences are LGHDT and YNNKEL (reference sequence). This TCR was sampled from a woman aged 45 to 65 with acute COVID-19. The chain combines TRBV3-1 (or the pseudogene TRBV3-2) with TRBJ1-5, with 10 bases identical to TRBD1. The material sequenced was PBMCs or T cells enriched from blood (not recorded which). This CDR3 is CASSPHWDRGGEPQHF. CDR3 in DNA: TGTGCCAGCAGCCCTCATTGGGACAGGGGAGGTGAGCCCCAGCATTTT.